These 25 T cell receptor beta chains were all obtained from the same sample, sequenced in a study of tumor-infiltrating lymphocytes in primary liver carcinoma. The researchers produced TCR beta cDNA from 500 to 550 ng total RNA with a constant-region primer. Researchers made the TCR beta libraries by running three nested multiplex PCR rounds with slightly modified ARM-PCR. The first two PCR rounds used TRBV1-TRBV30 forward primers with a C-beta reverse primer, nine to ten cycles each. TCRdb re-called the multiplex PCR reads with MiXCR, one entry per CDR3 protein. The sample consists of around 50,000 distinct CDR3 sequences, 70% to 75% of them appearing once. For each extraction, RNA and DNA were obtained together from around 20-30 mg of unsorted bulk tissue. Sample: liver tumor tissue from sampling region 3. Described subset: tumor region T3, left-lateral pole. The source of these receptors is a man in his forties with primary liver carcinoma and hepatitis B virus infection.

To note about this clonotype: The conserved closing phenylalanine or tryptophan is absent in this CDR3, likely reflecting a read error. The limits of the CDR3 on the DNA are not certain, so only TCRdb's listed CDR3 is given. The J gene is TRBJ2-1, the V gene TRBV4-2; the DNA was not used to check the table's D call, TRBD2. Inclusive of both ends, the CDR3 amounts to 11 amino acids. The germline V gene encodes CDR1 LGHNA and CDR2 YNFKEQ. CDR3 loop: CASSQGDSRSL.

Concerning this clonotype: Since the CDR3 does not end with the conserved phenylalanine or tryptophan, this likely comes from a read error. The chain joins TRBV5-1 to TRBJ1-1; D is uncertain. The germline gives CDR1 SGHRS, CDR2 YFSETQ. CDR3 length equals 12 residues. Trimming removed 0 bases from V and 6 bases from J, with 6 bases in between. Written as DNA, the CDR3 is TGCGCCAGCAGCTTGGAGGTGTCTGAAGCTTTCTTA. Translation: CASSLEVSEAFL.

In the case of this clonotype: The CDR3 does not close with the conserved phenylalanine or tryptophan, likely indicating a read error. This rearrangement joins TRBV11-2 to TRBJ2-7; TRBD2 matches 10 bases. The germline gives CDR1 SGHAT, CDR2 FQNNGV. The CDR3 extends over 14 amino acids. CDR3 DNA sequence: TGTACCAGCAGCTTCCAACCTAGCGGGGGAGAGCAGTACCTC. Translated: CTSSFQPSGGEQYL.

This clonotype occurred many times. The chain couples TRBV29-1 to TRBJ2-7; D is perhaps TRBD1 (6 bases). Germline V gene data show CDR1 as SQVTM and CDR2 as ANQGSEA. The CDR3 covers 13 residues. V lost 7 bases, J lost 5 bases, and 18 bases lay in between. CDR3 sequence reads: CSAEGQGSHEQYF. The CDR3 nucleotides read TGCAGCGCCGAGGGGCAGGGGTCCCACGAGCAGTACTTC.

This clonotype was counted between two and nine times. A much larger clone sits a single nucleotide away, making a read error possible. This chain uses TRBV28 with TRBJ2-5; 11 bases agree with TRBD2. Germline CDR1 MDHEN, CDR2 SYDVKM. The CDR3 sequence is 15 residues long. Here the CDR3 reads CASSSIAGGPETQCF. CDR3 in DNA: TGTGCCAGCAGTTCCATAGCGGGAGGGCCGGAGACCCAGTGCTTC.

To note about this clonotype: The junction and the germline gene differ at one end; a read error may be behind it. This chain joins TRBV11-2 and TRBJ2-7; D possibly corresponds to TRBD2 (6 bases). The length of the CDR3 is 14 residues. Germline loops: CDR1 SGHAT, CDR2 FQNNGV. CDR3 in amino acids: CASSLTSTAYKQYF. In nucleotides, the CDR3 is TGTGCCAGCAGCTTAACTAGCACTGCCTACAAGCAGTACTTC. Supplemented by reference TRBV11-2 and TRBJ2-7, the full variable domain reads EAGVAQSPRYKIIEKRQSVAFWCNPISGHATLYWYQQILGQGPKLLIQFQNNGVVDDSQLPKDRFSAERLKGVDSTLKIQPAKLEDSAVYLCASSLTSTAYKQYFGPGTRLTVT.

A remark on this clonotype: As the CDR3 is not closed by the conserved phenylalanine or tryptophan, this likely results from a read error. The limits of the CDR3 on the DNA are not certain, so only TCRdb's listed CDR3 is given. This rearrangement joins TRBV14 to TRBJ2-1; TRBD2, the table's D call, was not compared with the DNA. The CDR3 region is 15 residues in length, termini included. CDR1 is SGHDN, CDR2 FVKESK, per germline. The CDR3 is CASSQVSGAYNEQLV.

As regards this clonotype: It is likely a read error, because the conserved phenylalanine at the end of the CDR3 is missing. J is TRBJ2-3 and V is TRBV11-2; D gene uncertain. This CDR3 comprises 13 residues. Germline V gives CDR1 SGHAT, CDR2 FQNNGV. The CDR3 region is CDSSPYGTDTQYY. The CDR3 bases are TGTGACAGCAGCCCCTACGGGACAGATACGCAGTATTAT.

The chain couples TRBV4-1 to TRBJ2-2, with D possibly being TRBD1 (6 bases). This CDR3 is built from 14 residues. The germline V gene has CDR1 MGHRA and CDR2 YSYEKL. V shed 8 bases and J shed 3 bases, with 13 bases lying between them. DNA for the CDR3: TGCGCCAGCGGCTCGGGGACACACACCGGGGAGCTGTTTTTT. It codes for CASGSGTHTGELFF.

A remark on this clonotype: One end of the junction is discordant with germline, which a read error may explain. The V call is TRBV11-2, the J call TRBJ2-1, with 8 bases that match TRBD2. CDR3 length: 16 amino acids. CDR1 and CDR2 (germline): SGHAT, FQNNGV. The CDR3: CANSLDIGLAMGEQFF. The CDR3 bases are TGTGCCAACAGCTTAGATATCGGACTAGCCATGGGTGAACAGTTCTTC. Combining the CDR3 with reference TRBV11-2 and TRBJ2-1 gives the whole variable domain EAGVAQSPRYKIIEKRQSVAFWCNPISGHATLYWYQQILGQGPKLLIQFQNNGVVDDSQLPKDRFSAERLKGVDSTLKIQPAKLEDSAVYLCANSLDIGLAMGEQFFGPGTRLTVL.

The CDR3 loop is CSVPPRSPYNEQFF. The CDR3 DNA is TGCAGTGTCCCCCCCCGAAGCCCTTACAATGAGCAGTTCTTC. V usage is TRBV20-1 and J usage is TRBJ2-1, with D unresolved. The CDR3 extends over 14 amino acids. Germline V lookup: CDR1 DFQATT, CDR2 SNEGSKA (reference sequence). V was trimmed by 7 bases and J by 4 bases, leaving 17 bases between them.

Comments on this clonotype: No conserved phenylalanine or tryptophan is present at the end of the CDR3, so a read error is the likely explanation. The V gene is TRBV12-3 or TRBV12-4, the J gene TRBJ1-2, with D unresolved. CDR3 size: 12 residues. The CDR3, as DNA: TGTGTCAGCAGTTTGGGCAGGCATGGCTACACCATC. As protein: CVSSLGRHGYTI.

The gene calls are TRBV4-1 and TRBJ2-3; TRBD2 is a possible D gene (6 bases). The CDR3 covers 15 residues. In germline, CDR1 is MGHRA, CDR2 YSYEKL. With 1 base removed from V and 6 bases from J, the gap between germline ends came to 14 bases. CDR3 nucleotides: TGCGCCAGCAGCCAAGTGGGGACTGCTGGGGATACGCAGTATTTT. Encoded protein: CASSQVGTAGDTQYF.

As for this clonotype: An end of the junction differs from the germline gene, which may be a read error. The V call is TRBV10-2, the J call TRBJ2-1; unclear D gene. Germline CDR1 WSHSY, CDR2 SAAADI. The CDR3 covers 15 residues. The CDR3 DNA sequence: TGCGCCAGTAGTGAGTCCGGTGTCGGGCACGGTGAGCAGTCCTTC. Residues: CASSESGVGHGEQSF.

As concerns this clonotype: The junction does not match germline at one end; this may be a read error. The J gene is TRBJ1-1, the V gene TRBV6-6, with D maybe TRBD1 (6 bases). The CDR3 length is 12 residues. CDR1 is MNHNY and CDR2 is SVGAGI in the germline V gene (reference sequence). CDR3 sequence: CAGSYGDTEAFF. CDR3 nucleotides: TGTGCAGGCAGTTACGGGGACACCGAAGCTTTCTTT.

About this clonotype: Possible read error: a much larger clone is one base away. The chain carries TRBV18 and TRBJ2-4; 9 bases align to TRBD2. The germline CDR1 and CDR2 sequences are KGHSH and LQKENI. The CDR3 consists of 15 residues. The V segment lost 5 bases and the J segment 0 bases; nucleotides outside the gene matches: 2. The CDR3 sequence: CASSSLAGAKNIQYF. In DNA form, the CDR3 reads TGTGCCAGCTCATCACTAGCGGGAGCCAAAAACATTCAGTACTTC.

This clonotype was detected only once. A single base separates this from a much larger clone, so it may be a read error. This chain connects TRBV12-3 or TRBV12-4 to TRBJ2-2; 9 positions match TRBD1. The CDR3 totals 15 residues. In DNA form, the CDR3 reads TGTGCCGGCAGGAACAGGGGGCTAGACACCGGGGAGCTGTTTTTT. This gives the protein CAGRNRGLDTGELFF.

On this clonotype itself: The junction shows a germline mismatch at one end, possibly a read error. The gene calls are TRBV4-1 and TRBJ2-3; D remains ambiguous. This CDR3 region has 19 residues. The germline V gene encodes CDR1 MGHRA and CDR2 YSYEKL. The CDR3 is CTSSQGITGRSRSTDAQYF. For the CDR3, the DNA is TGCACCAGCAGCCAAGGAATTACCGGCCGGTCGAGGTCCACAGATGCGCAGTATTTT.

Comments on this clonotype: A junction boundary mismatches the germline segment, possibly from a read error. The rearrangement joins TRBV19 to TRBJ1-1; the D is unclear. CDR3 length: 14 amino acids. Per germline, CDR1 LNHDA and CDR2 SQIVND (reference sequence). CDR3: CASTILPLNTEALF. For the CDR3, the DNA is TGTGCCAGTACTATTCTCCCACTTAACACTGAAGCTTTATTT. The full variable domain, with the rest looked up from reference TRBV19 and TRBJ1-1, is DGGITQSPKYLFRKEGQNVTLSCEQNLNHDAMYWYRQDPGQGLRLIYYSQIVNDFQKGDIAEGYSVSREKKESFPLTVTSAQKNPTAFYLCASTILPLNTEALFGQGTRLTVV.

On this clonotype itself: At one end, the junction sequence differs from germline, possibly due to a read error. The CDR3 region has the DNA TGTGCCGGCAGCTTAGCTGACACTGCCTACGAGCAGCACTTC. Protein: CAGSLADTAYEQHF. The chain uses TRBV11-2 and TRBJ2-7; no firm D call. The CDR3 length is 14 residues. Germline V gene data show CDR1 as SGHAT and CDR2 as FQNNGV.

The rearrangement uses TRBV6-5 and TRBJ1-4; D uncertain. Germline CDR1 and CDR2: MNHEY and SVGAGI. This CDR3 is built from 15 residues. V was pared by 5 bases and J by 0 bases, with 10 bases between. For the CDR3, the DNA is TGTGCCAGCAGTCCATCAGGCGCAACTAATGAAAAACTGTTTTTT. Translation: CASSPSGATNEKLFF.

This clonotype was recorded once. This chain joins TRBV6-5 and TRBJ1-1; the D gene is possibly TRBD1 (5 bases). The CDR3 totals 18 residues. V was trimmed by 7 bases and J by 0 bases, leaving 24 bases between them. From germline, CDR1 is MNHEY and CDR2 SVGAGI. CDR3: CASTPHKLGEGLNTEAFF. Written as DNA, the CDR3 is TGTGCCAGCACCCCACACAAGTTGGGGGAGGGGTTGAACACTGAAGCTTTCTTT.

Points on this clonotype: Given the absence of the conserved phenylalanine or tryptophan at the CDR3 end, a read error is likely. The chain joins TRBV5-6 to TRBJ2-5, with 8 bases aligning to TRBD2. V shed 1 base and J 3 bases; nucleotides not matched to a gene: 2. Germline loops: CDR1 SGHDT, CDR2 YYEEEE. The CDR3 spans 14 residues. CDR3 sequence reads: CASSLFGGEETQYL. The CDR3, as DNA: TGTGCCAGCAGCTTGTTCGGGGGGGAAGAGACCCAGTACCTC.

Turning to this clonotype: A read error may account for a junction end that differs from germline. The chain employs TRBV28 and TRBJ2-1; D unresolved. Germline lookup yields CDR1 MDHEN and CDR2 SYDVKM. The length of the CDR3 is 14 residues. The CDR3 nucleotides read TGTGTCAGCAGTCTCAGAAACTCCTACAATGAGCAGTTCTTC. Translating it yields CVSSLRNSYNEQFF.

The chain links TRBV11-2 to TRBJ2-7, with no clear D. This CDR3 spans 14 amino acids. Germline V CDR1 and CDR2: SGHAT, FQNNGV. This CDR3 is CASSLTDTAYDQYV. The CDR3 coding sequence is TGTGCCAGCAGCTTAACTGACACTGCTTACGATCAGTACGTC.